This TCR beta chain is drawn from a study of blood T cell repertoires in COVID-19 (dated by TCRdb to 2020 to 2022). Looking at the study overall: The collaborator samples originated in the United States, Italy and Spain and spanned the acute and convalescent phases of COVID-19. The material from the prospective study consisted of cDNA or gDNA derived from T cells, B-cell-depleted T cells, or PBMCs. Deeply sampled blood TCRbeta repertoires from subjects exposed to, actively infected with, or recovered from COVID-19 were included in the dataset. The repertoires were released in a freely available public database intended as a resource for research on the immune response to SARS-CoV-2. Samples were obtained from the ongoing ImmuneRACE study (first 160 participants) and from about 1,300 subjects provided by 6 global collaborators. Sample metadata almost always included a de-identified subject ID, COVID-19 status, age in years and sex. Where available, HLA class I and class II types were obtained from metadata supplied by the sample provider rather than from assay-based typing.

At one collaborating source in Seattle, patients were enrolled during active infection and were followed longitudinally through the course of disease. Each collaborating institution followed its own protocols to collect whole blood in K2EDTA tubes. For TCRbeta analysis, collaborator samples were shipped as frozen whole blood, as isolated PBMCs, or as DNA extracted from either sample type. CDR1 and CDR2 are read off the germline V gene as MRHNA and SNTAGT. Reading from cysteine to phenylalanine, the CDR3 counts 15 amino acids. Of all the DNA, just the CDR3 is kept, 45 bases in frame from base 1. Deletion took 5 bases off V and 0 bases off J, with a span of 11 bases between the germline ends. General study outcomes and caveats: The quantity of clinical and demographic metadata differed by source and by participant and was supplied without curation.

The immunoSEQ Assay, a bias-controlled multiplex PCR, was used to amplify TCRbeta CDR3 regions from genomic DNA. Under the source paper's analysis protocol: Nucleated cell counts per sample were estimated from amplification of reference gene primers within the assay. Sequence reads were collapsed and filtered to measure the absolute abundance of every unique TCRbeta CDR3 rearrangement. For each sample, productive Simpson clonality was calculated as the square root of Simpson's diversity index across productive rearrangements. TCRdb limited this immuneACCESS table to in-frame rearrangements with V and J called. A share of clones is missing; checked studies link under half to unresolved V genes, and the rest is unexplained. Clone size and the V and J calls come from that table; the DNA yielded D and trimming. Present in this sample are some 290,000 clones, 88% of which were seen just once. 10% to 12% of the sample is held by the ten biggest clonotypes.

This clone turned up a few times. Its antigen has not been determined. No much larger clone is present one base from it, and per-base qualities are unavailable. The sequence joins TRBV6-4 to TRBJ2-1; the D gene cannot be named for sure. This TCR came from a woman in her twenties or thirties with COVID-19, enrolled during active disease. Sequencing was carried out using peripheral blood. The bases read TGTGCCAGCAGTTCGACTCGGAGCTCCTACAATGAGCAGTTCTTC. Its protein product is CASSSTRSSYNEQFF.